The rows below give T cell receptor beta chains drawn from one sample of a study of cytomegalovirus exposure and HLA in healthy donors. Only in-frame clones appear in the TCRdb table, and some are missing; sequencing was by immunoSEQ multiplex PCR. Seen here are around 130,000 clones, 70% to 85% observed once, and the top ten hold roughly 1.7%. Specimen: PBMCs. The receptors stem from a boy younger than 18 in good health and CMV-seronegative. CDR3s include the opening cysteine and the closing phenylalanine or tryptophan. Each record gives: clone size, J gene, V gene, D gene, CDR3 protein, CDR3 DNA. D genes are given only for firm matches. The listing skips clone size in some rows; elsewhere it reads once, few, many or a size class.

. | TRBJ2-1 | TRBV19 | . | CASSNSGTNSYNEQFF | TGTGCCAGTAGTAACTCGGGGACAAACTCCTACAATGAGCAGTTCTTC
. | TRBJ1-1 | TRBV18 | . | CASSPPRPNTEAFF | TGTGCCAGCTCACCACCGCGTCCGAACACTGAAGCTTTCTTT
. | TRBJ1-1 | TRBV5-1 | . | CASSLGMTGSMNTEAFF | TGCGCCAGCAGCTTGGGGATGACGGGTTCAATGAACACTGAAGCTTTCTTT
. | TRBJ1-5 | TRBV7-9 | . | CASSRDGDKTNQPQHF | TGTGCCAGCAGCCGAGACGGGGACAAAACCAATCAGCCCCAGCATTTT
. | TRBJ1-2 | TRBV7-6 | TRBD1 | CASSLETGGADGYTF | TGTGCCAGCAGCTTAGAGACAGGGGGCGCGGATGGCTACACCTTC
. | TRBJ2-6 | TRBV7-9 | . | CASSTGAVVAGANVLTF | TGTGCCAGCAGTACGGGAGCCGTTGTGGCTGGGGCCAACGTCCTGACTTTC
. | TRBJ2-1 | TRBV19 | TRBD1 | CASKQGLLDEQFF | TGTGCCAGCAAACAGGGGCTATTAGATGAGCAGTTCTTC
. | TRBJ2-3 | TRBV2 | . | CASSENELYTDTQYF | TGTGCCAGCAGTGAGAATGAGTTATACACAGATACGCAGTATTTT
. | TRBJ1-4 | TRBV14 | . | CASSQDQRRVDEKLFF | TGTGCCAGCAGCCAAGATCAAAGGAGAGTTGATGAAAAACTGTTTTTT
. | TRBJ2-7 | TRBV6-1 | . | CASSEPSEQYF | TGTGCCAGCAGTGAACCGAGCGAGCAGTACTTC
. | TRBJ1-1 | TRBV4-3 | . | CASSPTENTEAFF | TGCGCCAGCAGCCCGACAGAGAACACTGAAGCTTTCTTT
. | TRBJ2-7 | TRBV27 | TRBD1 | CASSRGTAYEQYF | TGTGCCAGCAGTAGAGGGACAGCCTACGAGCAGTACTTC
once | TRBJ2-2 | TRBV5-4 | TRBD1 | CASSPDRGHVTGELFF | TGTGCCAGCAGCCCGGACAGGGGGCATGTCACCGGGGAGCTGTTTTTT